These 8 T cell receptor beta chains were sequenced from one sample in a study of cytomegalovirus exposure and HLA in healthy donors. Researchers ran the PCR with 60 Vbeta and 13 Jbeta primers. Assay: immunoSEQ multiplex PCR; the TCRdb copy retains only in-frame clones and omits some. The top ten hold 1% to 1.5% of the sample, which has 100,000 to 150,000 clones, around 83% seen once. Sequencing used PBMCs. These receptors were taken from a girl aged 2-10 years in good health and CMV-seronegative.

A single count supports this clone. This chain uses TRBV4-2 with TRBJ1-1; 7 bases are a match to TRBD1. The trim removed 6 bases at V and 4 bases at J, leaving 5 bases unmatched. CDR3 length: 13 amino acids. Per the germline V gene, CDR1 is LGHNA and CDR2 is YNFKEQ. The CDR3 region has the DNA TGTGCCAGCAGTACCAGGGGGAGCACTGAAGCTTTCTTT. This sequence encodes CASSTRGSTEAFF.

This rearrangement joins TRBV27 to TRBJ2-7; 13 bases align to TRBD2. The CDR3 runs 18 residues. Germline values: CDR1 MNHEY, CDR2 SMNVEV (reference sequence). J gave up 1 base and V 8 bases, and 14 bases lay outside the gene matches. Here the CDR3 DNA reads TGTGCCAGCTCCTTGGCGGGAATACTAGCGGGAGGGTCCTACGAGCAGTACTTC. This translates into CASSLAGILAGGSYEQYF.

The CDR3 protein is CASSVGREGAYEQYF. The CDR3, as DNA: TGTGCCAGCAGCGTAGGGCGGGAGGGGGCCTACGAGCAGTACTTC. V is TRBV9 and J is TRBJ2-7; the match to TRBD2 covers 9 bases. Germline V gene lookup returns CDR1 SGDLS and CDR2 YYNGEE. The CDR3 is made up of 15 amino acids. Germline trimming cut 0 bases from V and 2 bases from J; bases unmatched to any gene: 3.

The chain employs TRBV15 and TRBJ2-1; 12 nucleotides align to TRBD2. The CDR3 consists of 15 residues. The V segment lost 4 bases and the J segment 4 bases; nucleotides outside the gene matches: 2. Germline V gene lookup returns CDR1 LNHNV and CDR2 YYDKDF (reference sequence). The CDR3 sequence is CATSKLAGGYNEQFF. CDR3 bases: TGTGCCACCAGCAAACTAGCGGGAGGTTACAATGAGCAGTTCTTC.

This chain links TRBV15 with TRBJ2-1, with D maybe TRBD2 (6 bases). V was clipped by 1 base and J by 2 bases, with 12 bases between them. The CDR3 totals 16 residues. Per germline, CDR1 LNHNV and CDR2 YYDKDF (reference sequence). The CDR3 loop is CATSRARAGTYNEQFF. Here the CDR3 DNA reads TGTGCCACCAGCAGAGCTCGAGCGGGTACCTACAATGAGCAGTTCTTC.

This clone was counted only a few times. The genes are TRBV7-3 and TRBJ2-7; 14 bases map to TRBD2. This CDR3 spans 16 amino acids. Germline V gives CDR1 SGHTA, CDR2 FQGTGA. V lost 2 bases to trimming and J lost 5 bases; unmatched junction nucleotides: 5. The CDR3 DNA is TGTGCCAGCAGCTTAGGACTAGCGGGAGGTTTCGACGAGCAGTACTTC. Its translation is CASSLGLAGGFDEQYF. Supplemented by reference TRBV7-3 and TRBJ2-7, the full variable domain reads GAGVSQTPSNKVTEKGKYVELRCDPISGHTALYWYRQSLGQGPEFLIYFQGTGAADDSGLPNDRFFAVRPEGSVSTLKIQRTERGDSAVYLCASSLGLAGGFDEQYFGPGTRLTVT.

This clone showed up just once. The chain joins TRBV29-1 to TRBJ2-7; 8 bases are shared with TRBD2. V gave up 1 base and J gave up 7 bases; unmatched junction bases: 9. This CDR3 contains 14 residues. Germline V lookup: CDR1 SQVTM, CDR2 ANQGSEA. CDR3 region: CSVEVSRLAREQYF. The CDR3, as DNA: TGCAGCGTTGAAGTAAGCCGACTAGCGAGGGAGCAGTACTTC.

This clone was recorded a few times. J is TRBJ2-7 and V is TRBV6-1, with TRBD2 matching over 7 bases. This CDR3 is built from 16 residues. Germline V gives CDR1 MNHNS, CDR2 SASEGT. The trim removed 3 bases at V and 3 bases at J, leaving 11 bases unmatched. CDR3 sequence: CASSERGKTSNYEQYF. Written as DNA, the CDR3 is TGTGCCAGCAGTGAGCGGGGTAAGACTAGCAACTACGAGCAGTACTTC.